This T cell receptor (beta chain) was profiled in a study of blood T cells in healthy people across ages (dated by TCRdb to between 2015 and 2017). Context from the whole study: In model experiments, template switching captured about one uniquely barcoded TCR beta cDNA molecule for every two T cells. Using deep sequencing normalized with unique cDNA molecular identifiers, the study measured how TCR beta repertoire diversity changes with age. Donors were grouped into four age groups: young (average roughly 17 years), middle-aged (roughly 38), aged (approximately 67) and long-lived (approximately 82). To avoid experimental bias, donors of different ages were randomly spread across the sequencing lanes. Two additional independent replicas of 1 million unique cDNA reads from the same blood draw were analyzed for two donors (one aged 18 to 30 and one aged 80 or older).

Results the study describes overall, beyond this receptor: Estimates of total diversity from one million sequenced T cells were regarded as lower bounds and underestimates. The long-lived group showed more naive CD4+ T cells, fewer expanded clones and increased TCR diversity than the aged group, suggesting age selection. There was a strong correlation between observed TCR beta diversity and the percentage of naive T cells measured by flow cytometry. Conclusive comparison of naive and antigen-experienced compartments was prevented by the profiling of bulk unsorted PBMCs. Observed TCR beta diversity per million T cells fell roughly linearly with age, and a significant reduction was already apparent by age about 36. Because the CMV infection status of the donors was unknown, age-related changes in expanded clonotypes may potentially have been confounded.

Donors were 30 to 45 systemically healthy Caucasian individuals from Russia aged about 6 to 100 years. Around 10 milliliters of peripheral blood were collected from each donor into EDTA-treated Vacutainer tubes. Ficoll-Paque density-gradient centrifugation was used to isolate PBMCs, with at least 6.5 million per sample. Total RNA was extracted from PBMCs with Trizol reagent, with at least 5.5 micrograms obtained per sample. Naive CD45RAhigh/CD27high T cell percentages were measured by flow cytometry on a PBMC aliquot from every donor. As concerns this clonotype: No cognate antigen has been identified for it. No much larger clone is present one base from it, and per-base qualities are unavailable.

Libraries were made using 5' RACE. Data came from an Illumina HiSeq 2500. A second PCR of roughly 6 to 11 cycles was run with a J-beta primer mix and a sample-barcoded 5' primer. A unique molecular identifier was introduced onto each TCR beta cDNA molecule by a template-switch 5' adaptor carrying 12 random nucleotides. At least 2.5 million CDR3-containing paired-end reads were obtained from each sample. First-strand cDNA was synthesized from all RNA with the Mint cDNA synthesis kit, primed by a TRBC-specific oligonucleotide. After uracil-DNA glycosylase treatment, a first 18-cycle PCR used universal primers M1SS and BC2_uni_R on all cDNA. In the paper's pipeline: For normalization, 1 million high-quality reads, each with a distinct molecular identifier, were randomly selected from each sample. Instead of being binned into consensus sequences, reads with shared molecular identifiers were discarded. CDR3 identification, clonotype clustering and error correction used MiTCR with a Q25 quality threshold and the strictest error-elimination algorithm. Lower-bound total TCR beta diversity was estimated with a nonparametric unseen species model using Euler transformation. In TCRdb, the public reads were trimmed at Q25 with fastp and aligned with MiXCR, with productive beta chains retained. Entries are consolidated by CDR3 protein sequence, retaining the most common genes and DNA. TCRdb, not the original authors, processed these V and J calls. Counted in this sample were roughly 1,300,000 distinct CDR3 sequences; roughly 60% of them appeared once. Clones ranked in the top ten supply roughly 6.3% of the sample.

The specimen sequenced was blood. This clonotype was sampled from a man younger than 35 in good health.

The nucleotide sequence reads as follows: TGCAGTGCTAGGGCGTGGGGGCTTGAGCAGTACTTC. It specifies CSARAWGLEQYF. The chain is encoded by TRBV20-1 joined to TRBJ2-5; D gene: possibly TRBD1, on 6 matching bases. CDR1 is given as DFQATT and CDR2 as SNEGSKA, both from the germline V gene (reference sequence). Inclusive of the bounding cysteine and phenylalanine, the CDR3 is 12 residues long. Of all the DNA, just the CDR3 is kept, 36 bases in frame from base 1. At the junction V is shortened by 3 bases and J by 11 bases, with 16 bases in between.